The clone carrying this TCR beta chain was counted only a few times. The CDR3 spans 13 residues. V shed 8 bases and J shed 0 bases, with 7 bases lying between them. This sample was included in a study of blood T cells in healthy people across ages. Alongside a J-beta primer mix, a sample-barcoded 5' primer served in a second PCR lasting about 6 to 12 cycles. TCRdb analysed the 5' RACE reads with MiXCR anew, one entry per CDR3 protein. The sample records about 900,000 distinct CDR3 sequences, about 59% being singletons. This receptor was identified in a man younger than 45 in good health. This chain uses TRBV12-3 or TRBV12-4 with TRBJ2-2; D is tentatively TRBD1 or TRBD2 (5 bases each). The sequencing sample was made of blood. This CDR3 is CASGGTNTGELFF. CDR3 bases: TGTGCCAGCGGGGGTACGAACACCGGGGAGCTGTTTTTT.